This TCR beta chain came from a study of identical twins. Study-wide findings and caveats: Researchers caution that invariant MAIT and iNKT cells could partly confound zero-insertion analyses.

V dropped 3 bases and J dropped 3 bases, with 9 bases sitting between them. The CDR3 is 14 amino acids. CDR1 and CDR2 from the germline V gene are MNHEY and SMNVEV (reference sequence). The table lists this clonotype with a few counts. The antigen is unknown. Template switching, a step in the protocol, added a universal primer site, and cDNA carried unique molecular identifiers. TCRdb reprocessed the 5' RACE reads with MiXCR, giving one entry per CDR3 protein. The data contain around 690,000 distinct CDR3 sequences, about 20% of them singletons. These data also featured in a second study, about T cells expressing NK-cell markers.

Sequences were obtained from PBMCs. This TCR was recovered from a woman in her late teens or twenties in good health. This chain uses TRBV27 with TRBJ1-5, with D hard to call. The CDR3 region is CASSFYRDNQPQHF. CDR3 coding DNA: TGTGCCAGCAGTTTCTATCGGGACAATCAGCCCCAGCATTTT.